These T cell receptor beta chains were read from a single sample in a study of post-analysis software for immune sequencing data. TCRdb re-derived calls from the PCR reads in MiXCR, one entry per CDR3 protein. Among about 680,000 distinct CDR3 sequences, around 60% were seen once, and the ten largest hold 10% to 12%. Specimen: blood. These receptors originate from a girl aged 2 to 10 with multiple sclerosis. Both conserved end residues are part of each CDR3. A D gene is named only where the DNA matches it firmly. Part of the rows lack a size; the others show once, few, many or a class for expanded clones.

v_gene	d_gene	j_gene	abundance	CDR3nt	CDR3aa
TRBV15	.	TRBJ2-7	.	TGTGCCACCAGCGAAGAGCGGAACAGGTTCTACGAGCAGTACTTC	CATSEERNRFYEQYF
TRBV10-3	.	TRBJ2-1	.	TGTGCCATTGGGATGGGGCAGAACACTGAGCAGTTCTTC	CAIGMGQNTEQFF
TRBV7-8	.	TRBJ2-7	few	TGTGCCAGCAGGTCAGGGGCAGTGGCCTACGAGCAGTACTTC	CASRSGAVAYEQYF
TRBV27	.	TRBJ1-1	large	TGTGCCAGCAGTTTTACAAAAGCTTCTGAAGCTTTCTTT	CASSFTKASEAFF
TRBV12-3/TRBV12-4	.	TRBJ2-7	.	TGTGCCAGCAGGATGGGAGACCTTTTGGGTTACGAGCAGTACTTC	CASRMGDLLGYEQYF
TRBV29-1	.	TRBJ2-7	few	TGCAGCGTCCAGCAGGGCGCCGAGCAGTACTTC	CSVQQGAEQYF
TRBV4-2	.	TRBJ2-5	few	TGTGCCAGCAGCCAAGATCGATGGGGGGCCCAAGAGACCCAGTACTTC	CASSQDRWGAQETQYF
TRBV11-3	.	TRBJ2-3	.	TGTGCCAGCAGCTTCGTAGGGGAAAGCACAGATACGCAGTATTTT	CASSFVGESTDTQYF
TRBV5-1	.	TRBJ1-2	.	TGCGCCAGCAGCTTGGATGCCAGGGACCACTATGGCTACACCTTC	CASSLDARDHYGYTF
TRBV15	TRBD1	TRBJ1-5	.	TGTGCCACCAGCAGAGACCCTAACAGGGGAACGTGGCAGCCCCAGCATTTT	CATSRDPNRGTWQPQHF
TRBV7-9	.	TRBJ2-7	.	TGTGCCAGCAGCCTGGGGGACACCCTCGAGCAGTACTTC	CASSLGDTLEQYF
TRBV14	.	TRBJ2-1	.	TGTGCCAGCAGCCCCCACCTGGGGGGCAATGAGCAGTTCTTC	CASSPHLGGNEQFF
TRBV11-2	TRBD2	TRBJ2-1	.	TGTGCCAGCAGCTCGCGACTAGCCCTTAGCTCCTACAATGAGCAGTTCTTC	CASSSRLALSSYNEQFF
TRBV20-1	.	TRBJ1-1	.	TGCAGTGCTAGAGATATTGGGGTTGAAGCTTTCTTT	CSARDIGVEAFF
TRBV2	.	TRBJ2-1	.	TGTGCCAGCAGTGCGGACACCAATGAGCAGTTCTTC	CASSADTNEQFF
TRBV20-1	TRBD2	TRBJ2-1	.	TGCAGTGCTATACCCTGGACTAGTTTGAATGAGCAGTTCTTC	CSAIPWTSLNEQFF
TRBV4-1	.	TRBJ2-7	.	TGCGCCAGCAGCGTAAACCCGGGGGGCTACTACGAGCAGTACTTC	CASSVNPGGYYEQYF
TRBV10-3	TRBD1	TRBJ1-6	.	TGTGCCATCAGTGAATCTAGGACAGGGGGTTCACCCCTCCACTTT	CAISESRTGGSPLHF
TRBV20-1	TRBD1	TRBJ1-1	.	TGCAGTGCCAAACGGAACCAGGGGGCATACGACGCTTTCTTT	CSAKRNQGAYDAFF
TRBV7-9	.	TRBJ2-7	few	TGTGCCAGCAGCCTCCGGGACCCTTCAGTTCACGAGCAGTACTTC	CASSLRDPSVHEQYF
TRBV20-1	.	TRBJ1-5	.	TGCAGTGCTAGGGGCCGCCCGGACCAGCCCCAGCATTTT	CSARGRPDQPQHF
TRBV9	.	TRBJ2-3	.	TGTGCCAGCAGCGTTACTGACCGAACAGATACGCAGTATTTT	CASSVTDRTDTQYF
TRBV6-5	.	TRBJ2-1	.	TGTGCCAGCAGTTACAATGGGCCAGCCAATGAGCAGTTCTTC	CASSYNGPANEQFF
TRBV7-9	TRBD2	TRBJ2-5	.	TGTGCCAGCAGCTTACCCGGGGGGACCCGGTACGGGACCCAGTACTTC	CASSLPGGTRYGTQYF
TRBV7-2	TRBD2	TRBJ2-3	.	TGTGCCAGCCTTACTAGCGGGAGGCCCCCCACAGATACGCAGTATTTT	CASLTSGRPPTDTQYF
TRBV4-1	.	TRBJ2-4	.	TGCGCCAGCAGCCAAGTTATAGGGGGAGGGCCGGAAAACATTCAGTACTTC	CASSQVIGGGPENIQYF
TRBV15	.	TRBJ2-7	.	TGTGCCACCAGCAGAGAACCTGGGGATTACGAGCAGTACTTC	CATSREPGDYEQYF
TRBV2	.	TRBJ2-5	.	TGTGCCAGCAGTGAGAGGGGCCAAGAGACCCAGTACTTC	CASSERGQETQYF
TRBV29-1	.	TRBJ1-1	.	TGCAGCGTTGAGAGGGGGGGAGGGGTAATAGGGACTGAAGCTTTCTTT	CSVERGGGVIGTEAFF
TRBV10-3	TRBD1	TRBJ2-3	.	TGTGCCATCGCGGACAGGGAAGATACGCAGTATTTT	CAIADREDTQYF
TRBV5-1	.	TRBJ2-1	.	TGCGCCAGCAGCTTGGGTTCGGGACCCCAGGATGAGCAGTTCTTC	CASSLGSGPQDEQFF
TRBV12-3/TRBV12-4	TRBD1	TRBJ2-7	.	TGTGCCAGCAGTTTGGTACAGGGGAGCGAGCAGTACTTC	CASSLVQGSEQYF
TRBV15	.	TRBJ1-6	.	TGTGCCACCAGCAGAGATACCGCGGACCTCTATAATTCACCCCTCCACTTT	CATSRDTADLYNSPLHF
TRBV6-1	.	TRBJ2-3	.	TGTGCCAGCAGTGCGGGAGCAGCGGGCACAGATACGCAGTATTTT	CASSAGAAGTDTQYF
TRBV6-5	.	TRBJ2-1	.	TGTGCCAGCAGTTACTCGAGTCAAGCCACGGGCGATGAGCAGTTCTTC	CASSYSSQATGDEQFF
TRBV7-3	TRBD2	TRBJ2-1	few	TGTGCCAGCAGCCGCGGTCGGGGACTAGTTAACGATGAGCAGTTCTTC	CASSRGRGLVNDEQFF
TRBV28	.	TRBJ1-1	few	TGTGCCAGCGGACGAGCAGCTGAAGCTTTCTTT	CASGRAAEAFF
TRBV20-1	TRBD2	TRBJ2-3	once	TGCAGTGCTAGGAAAAACCGCGGGAGCGGGGGCACAGATACGCAGTATTTT	CSARKNRGSGGTDTQYF
TRBV6-2/TRBV6-3	.	TRBJ1-2	.	TGTGCCAGCAGTTACATATCTTATGGCTACACCTTC	CASSYISYGYTF
TRBV5-1	TRBD1	TRBJ1-1	.	TGCGCCAGCAGCTCGGACAGGGGGAGGATAGGAGCTTTCTTT	CASSSDRGRIGAFF
TRBV10-3	TRBD1	TRBJ2-4	.	TGTGCCATCTCTGGGGACAGGGGCAAAAACATTCAGTACTTC	CAISGDRGKNIQYF
TRBV27	.	TRBJ2-3	.	TGTGCCAGCACCAGCGGATGGGGCACAGATACGCAGTATTTT	CASTSGWGTDTQYF
TRBV12-3/TRBV12-4	TRBD2	TRBJ2-7	.	TGTCCCAGCAGCTCCCCCGGGAGGAAAAGGACCTACGAGCAGTACTTC	CPSSSPGRKRTYEQYF
TRBV11-2	TRBD1	TRBJ2-7	.	TGTGCCAGCAGCTTGGAGTCCGGGACAGGGTACGAGCAGTACTTC	CASSLESGTGYEQYF
TRBV20-1	TRBD1	TRBJ1-2	.	TGCAGTGCTAGACAGGGGGTTAACTATGGCTACACCTTC	CSARQGVNYGYTF